Listed here are 27 T cell receptor beta chains from one sample, sequenced in a study of blood T cell repertoires in COVID-19 (TCRdb year 2020). Libraries came from the immunoSEQ multiplex PCR assay. TCRdb stores this immuneACCESS table with in-frame sequences only. Part of the clones is absent; in the studies checked, under half of the shortfall reflects unresolved V genes, and no reason is known for the rest. This sample is represented by 300,000 to 350,000 clones; approximately 88% of them were singletons. The ten top clones hold less than 5.5% of the sample. The sample comprised PBMCs or T cells enriched from blood (not recorded which). These receptor sequences come from a young man who had recovered from COVID-19.

The chain carries TRBV7-8 and TRBJ2-1; 8 bases agree with TRBD2. V gave up 1 base and J gave up 2 bases; unmatched junction bases: 10. The CDR3 loop spans 18 amino acids. Germline values: CDR1 SGHVS, CDR2 FQNEAQ. CDR3 in amino acids: CASSLDAGGAGTYNEQFF. CDR3 bases: TGTGCCAGCAGCTTAGACGCGGGGGGTGCGGGGACCTACAATGAGCAGTTCTTC.

This rearrangement joins TRBV27 to TRBJ1-6, with no clear D. V shed 1 base and J shed 0 bases, with 16 bases lying between them. CDR3 length: 19 amino acids. Germline CDR1 MNHEY, CDR2 SMNVEV (reference sequence). The CDR3 loop is CASSLFLLEGNSYNSPLHF. CDR3 in DNA: TGTGCCAGCAGTTTATTCCTTCTGGAGGGAAACTCCTATAATTCACCCCTCCACTTT.

This chain joins TRBV5-4 and TRBJ1-6, with D perhaps TRBD1 (5 bases). CDR3 length: 14 amino acids. Trimming stripped 5 bases from V and 9 bases from J, with 15 bases between. The germline gives CDR1 SGHNT, CDR2 YYREEE (reference sequence). DNA for the CDR3: TGTGCCAGCAGGGCCGGGGGGGGGTCTTCACCCCTCCACTTT. Residues: CASRAGGGSSPLHF. The variable domain in full, with the rest retrieved from reference TRBV5-4 and TRBJ1-6, is ETGVTQSPTHLIKTRGQQVTLRCSSQSGHNTVSWYQQALGQGPQFIFQYYREEENGRGNFPPRFSGLQFPNYSSELNVNALELDDSALYLCASRAGGGSSPLHFGNGTRLTVT.

The rearrangement joins TRBV25-1 to TRBJ1-1, with D maybe TRBD1 (5 bases). Per the germline V gene, CDR1 is MGHDK and CDR2 is SYGVNS. CDR3 size: 14 residues. Deletions cut 4 bases from V and 1 base from J, with 10 bases between. The CDR3 reads CASSVSRENTEAFF. As DNA, the CDR3 is TGTGCCAGCAGTGTATCCAGGGAGAACACTGAAGCTTTCTTT. Combining the CDR3 with reference TRBV25-1 and TRBJ1-1 gives the whole variable domain EADIYQTPRYLVIGTGKKITLECSQTMGHDKMYWYQQDPGMELHLIHYSYGVNSTEKGDLSSESTVSRIRTEHFPLTLESARPSHTSQYLCASSVSRENTEAFFGQGTRLTVV.

The V gene is TRBV4-1, the J gene TRBJ1-4; D is perhaps TRBD1 (5 bases). Germline V CDR1 and CDR2: MGHRA, YSYEKL. Trimming removed 4 bases from V and 6 bases from J, with 18 bases in between. The length of the CDR3 is 16 residues. CDR3: CASSPWAQTGDEKLFF. For the CDR3, the DNA is TGCGCCAGCAGCCCATGGGCGCAGACGGGGGATGAAAAACTGTTTTTT.

This clone was detected only a few times. The chain uses TRBV6-5 and TRBJ1-2; the match to TRBD1 covers 7 bases. The CDR3 length is 13 residues. Trimming cost V 7 bases and J 0 bases; bases outside gene matches: 2. Germline CDR1 reads MNHEY; CDR2 reads SVGAGI. The CDR3 DNA is TGTGCCAGCAAGGGACAGACTAACTATGGCTACACCTTC. Translated, it gives CASKGQTNYGYTF.

The gene calls are TRBV29-1 and TRBJ1-2; D is uncertain. Germline V CDR1 and CDR2: SQVTM, ANQGSEA. Trimming took 6 bases from V and 4 from J, leaving 15 bases between them. CDR3 length: 13 amino acids. CDR3 in DNA: TGCAGCGTCCGCGCCTTGGGGAGCTATGGCTACACCTTC. As protein: CSVRALGSYGYTF. The whole variable domain, remainder taken from reference TRBV29-1 and TRBJ1-2, is SAVISQKPSRDICQRGTSLTIQCQVDSQVTMMFWYRQQPGQSLTLIATANQGSEATYESGFVIDKFPISRPNLTFSTLTVSNMSPEDSSIYLCSVRALGSYGYTFGSGTRLTVV.

This chain links TRBV18 with TRBJ2-2; 9 bases are a match to TRBD1. V was clipped by 4 bases and J by 7 bases; unmatched bases: 4. The CDR3 has 14 amino acids. The germline V gene encodes CDR1 KGHSH and CDR2 LQKENI. CDR3 nucleotides: TGTGCCAGCTCACAGGGACAGGGCCACGGGGAGCTGTTTTTT. Protein product: CASSQGQGHGELFF. The entire variable domain, with the rest obtained from reference TRBV18 and TRBJ2-2, is as follows: NAGVMQNPRHLVRRRGQEARLRCSPMKGHSHVYWYRQLPEEGLKFMVYLQKENIIDESGMPKERFSAEFPKEGPSILRIQQVVRGDSAAYFCASSQGQGHGELFFGEGSRLTVL.

This rearrangement joins TRBV4-1 to TRBJ2-1; 11 positions match TRBD1. Germline V gives CDR1 MGHRA, CDR2 YSYEKL. The CDR3 runs 16 residues. The junction had 6 bases not matched to a gene; V was cut back by 3 bases and J by 5 bases. As DNA, the CDR3 is TGCGCCAGCAGCCACCTTGGACAGGGGGCGGACAATGAGCAGTTCTTC. Protein sequence: CASSHLGQGADNEQFF.

This rearrangement joins TRBV18 to TRBJ2-5, with 10 bases aligning to TRBD2. V shed 6 bases and J 4 bases; nucleotides not matched to a gene: 8. The CDR3 length is 15 residues. Germline CDR1 KGHSH, CDR2 LQKENI. The CDR3 DNA follows: TGTGCCAGCTCGTTCAGCGGGGGGGCTCGAGAGACCCAGTACTTC. Translated, it gives CASSFSGGARETQYF.

The chain links TRBV10-3 to TRBJ2-7; 11 nucleotides line up with TRBD2. J lost 0 bases, V lost 0 bases, and 1 base had no gene match. Germline CDR1 and CDR2: ENHRY and SYGVKD. This CDR3 is 16 amino acids long. CDR3 protein: CAISESGLAASYEQYF. The CDR3 nucleotides read TGTGCCATCAGTGAGTCGGGACTAGCGGCCTCCTACGAGCAGTACTTC.

This clone was recorded a few times. The chain has TRBV6-5 and TRBJ1-2, with a tentative D call TRBD1 (6 bases). Germline V CDR1 and CDR2: MNHEY, SVGAGI. The germline V and J ends were trimmed by 5 bases and 0 bases, with 13 bases remaining between them. This CDR3 is 15 amino acids long. The CDR3 region has the DNA TGTGCCAGCAGTAAACAGGGAACTTCTAACTATGGCTACACCTTC. This codes for CASSKQGTSNYGYTF.

The chain uses TRBV24-1 and TRBJ1-1; 8 nucleotides match TRBD1. Trimming at V came to 4 bases and at J to 7 bases, leaving 7 bases not matched to a gene. CDR3 length: 14 residues. CDR1 KGHDR and CDR2 SFDVKD come from the germline V gene. The CDR3 DNA sequence: TGTGCCACCAGTGAGTCCGGGACAGGCAATGAAGCTTTCTTT. Protein sequence: CATSESGTGNEAFF.

The CDR3 is CASSYSGGRYGYTF. The DNA for the CDR3 is TGTGCCAGCAGTTACTCGGGGGGTCGATATGGCTACACCTTC. This rearrangement joins TRBV6-5 to TRBJ1-2; a possible D gene is TRBD1 (5 bases). The germline gives CDR1 MNHEY, CDR2 SVGAGI. V was clipped by 0 bases and J by 5 bases, with 10 bases between them. The CDR3 runs to 14 residues.

This clone has just a few counts. The CDR3 reads CASSSGLAMNTGELFF. Here the CDR3 DNA reads TGTGCCAGCAGCTCGGGACTAGCGATGAACACCGGGGAGCTGTTTTTT. The V gene is TRBV7-2, the J gene TRBJ2-2; 10 bases align to TRBD2. Germline assignment: CDR1 SGHTA and CDR2 FQGNSA. J lost 1 base, V lost 4 bases, and 3 bases had no gene match. The CDR3 loop spans 16 amino acids.

This chain uses TRBV10-1 with TRBJ2-2; D gene ambiguous. This CDR3 region has 16 residues. Per the germline V gene, CDR1 is WNHNN and CDR2 is SYGVQD (reference sequence). Trimming removed 10 bases from V and 0 bases from J, with 18 bases in between. CDR3 sequence: CAIPCTGPTNTGELFF. Written as DNA, the CDR3 is TGCGCCATACCCTGCACGGGTCCTACGAACACCGGGGAGCTGTTTTTT.

The rearrangement joins TRBV27 to TRBJ2-5, with a tentative D call TRBD2 (6 bases). The length of the CDR3 is 20 residues. Germline assignment: CDR1 MNHEY and CDR2 SMNVEV (reference sequence). V dropped 2 bases and J dropped 3 bases, with 28 bases sitting between them. The CDR3 DNA is TGTGCCAGCAGTTTACGCGGGACTTTCATTAAGGGAAACCCCAAAGAGACCCAGTACTTC. Translated, it gives CASSLRGTFIKGNPKETQYF.

This rearrangement joins TRBV9 to TRBJ2-2, with D possibly TRBD1 on 6 matching bases. Germline lookup yields CDR1 SGDLS and CDR2 YYNGEE. The V and J ends lost 4 bases and 7 bases respectively, with 11 bases between them. The CDR3 totals 13 residues. CDR3 in amino acids: CASSLRTVGELFF. The CDR3 coding sequence is TGTGCCAGCAGCCTCCGGACAGTCGGGGAGCTGTTTTTT.

This clone has just a few counts. The rearrangement links TRBV5-1 to TRBJ1-5, with D perhaps TRBD1 (6 bases). CDR3 length: 17 residues. V lost 4 bases, J lost 0 bases, and 17 bases lay in between. CDR1 and CDR2 from the germline V gene are SGHRS and YFSETQ. The CDR3 coding sequence is TGCGCCAGCAGCGCGCCTTTGACAGGCTATAGCAATCAGCCCCAGCATTTT. Amino acid sequence: CASSAPLTGYSNQPQHF.

This clone was detected a few times. The rearrangement links TRBV27 to TRBJ1-5, with D unresolved. The CDR3 contains 14 residues. Trimming removed 5 bases at V and 6 bases at J, with 14 bases between. CDR1 MNHEY and CDR2 SMNVEV come from the germline V gene (reference sequence). CDR3 loop: CASSLGSGSQPQHF. The CDR3 DNA follows: TGTGCCAGCAGTCTTGGCTCGGGGAGTCAGCCCCAGCATTTT.

This sequence joins TRBV18 and TRBJ1-2; D gene unclear. CDR3 size: 15 residues. Germline V gives CDR1 KGHSH, CDR2 LQKENI. Deletions cut 4 bases from V and 4 bases from J, with 16 bases between. The DNA for the CDR3 is TGTGCCAGCTCACGGGAAGGGAGGACTAGCTATGGCTACACCTTC. It is translated as CASSREGRTSYGYTF.

The chain links TRBV10-3 to TRBJ1-5, with D perhaps matching TRBD1 (5 bases). Germline loops: CDR1 ENHRY, CDR2 SYGVKD. The CDR3 totals 14 residues. V lost 3 bases to trimming and J lost 9 bases, with 15 bases between them. The CDR3 sequence is CAISEGAAWGPQHF. CDR3 in DNA: TGTGCCATCAGTGAAGGGGCGGCCTGGGGGCCCCAGCATTTT.

As DNA, the CDR3 is TGTGCCAGCAGCCCCTGGCAGGATAATTCACCCCTCCACTTT. Its protein product is CASSPWQDNSPLHF. V gene TRBV11-2 combines with J gene TRBJ1-6; no reliable D call. The CDR3 length is 14 residues. Germline V lookup: CDR1 SGHAT, CDR2 FQNNGV. Between the trimmed V and J ends, which lost 5 bases and 5 bases, there was a span of 10 bases.

This chain joins TRBV3-1 (or the pseudogene TRBV3-2) and TRBJ2-7; TRBD2 matches at 11 bases. V gave up 4 bases and J gave up 2 bases; unmatched junction bases: 4. In germline, CDR1 is LGHDT, CDR2 YNNKEL (reference sequence). This CDR3 region has 15 residues. The CDR3 here is CASSPGTSGPYEQYF. In DNA, the CDR3 is TGTGCCAGCAGCCCAGGGACTAGCGGACCCTACGAGCAGTACTTC.

The chain has TRBV6-5 and TRBJ2-7, with D possibly TRBD2 on 6 matching bases. The CDR3 totals 14 residues. V was cut by 0 bases and J by 1 base, with 7 bases left in between. Per the germline V gene, CDR1 is MNHEY and CDR2 is SVGAGI. The CDR3 protein is CASSYSSGSYEQYF. The CDR3 DNA reads as TGTGCCAGCAGTTACTCGAGCGGGTCCTACGAGCAGTACTTC.

This chain uses TRBV9 with TRBJ1-1; no clear D. The CDR3 length is 14 residues. V dropped 4 bases and J dropped 5 bases, with 15 bases sitting between them. Germline-derived CDR1 and CDR2 are SGDLS and YYNGEE. The CDR3 is CASSPRGGVTEAFF. CDR3 nucleotides: TGTGCCAGCAGCCCCCGTGGAGGAGTTACTGAAGCTTTCTTT.

This clone has only one observation. The rearrangement uses TRBV18 and TRBJ2-4; D is uncertain. The germline CDR1 and CDR2 sequences are KGHSH and LQKENI. Trimming stripped 2 bases from V and 6 bases from J, with 11 bases between. The length of the CDR3 is 14 residues. The CDR3 protein is CASSPTEVRNIQYF. For the CDR3, the DNA is TGTGCCAGCTCACCAACAGAAGTGAGAAACATTCAGTACTTC. The full variable domain, with the rest looked up from reference TRBV18 and TRBJ2-4, is NAGVMQNPRHLVRRRGQEARLRCSPMKGHSHVYWYRQLPEEGLKFMVYLQKENIIDESGMPKERFSAEFPKEGPSILRIQQVVRGDSAAYFCASSPTEVRNIQYFGAGTRLSVL.